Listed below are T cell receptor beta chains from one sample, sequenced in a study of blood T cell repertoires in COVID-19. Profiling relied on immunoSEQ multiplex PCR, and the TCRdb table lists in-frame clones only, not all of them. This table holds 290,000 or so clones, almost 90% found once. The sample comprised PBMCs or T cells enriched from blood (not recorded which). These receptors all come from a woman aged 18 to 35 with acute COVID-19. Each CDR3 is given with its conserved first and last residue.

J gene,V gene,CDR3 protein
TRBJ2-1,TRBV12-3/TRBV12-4,CASSPQGYNEQFF
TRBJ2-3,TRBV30,CAWSARDIQRTDTQYF
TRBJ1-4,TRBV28,CASRTGGFEKLFF
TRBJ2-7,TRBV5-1,CASSLLLGAQREGPYEQYF
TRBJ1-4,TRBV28,CASSSRRPREKLFF
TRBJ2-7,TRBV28,CASNTDRESYEQYF
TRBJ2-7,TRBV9,CASSVGAGSYEQYF
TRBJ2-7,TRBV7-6,CASSSGQGPLYEQYF
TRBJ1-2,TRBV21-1,CASSAPGQWGRSGYTF
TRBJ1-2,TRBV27,CASSPGSTYGYTF
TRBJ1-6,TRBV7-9,CASSLANRGLHF
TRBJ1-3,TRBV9,CASSVEQYSGNTIYF
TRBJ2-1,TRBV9,CASRGAERDEQFF
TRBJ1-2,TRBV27,CASSLSPAGKYGYTF
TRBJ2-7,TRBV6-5,CASSSPGLAEVNF
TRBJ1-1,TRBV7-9,CASSLAGGQGAGAFF
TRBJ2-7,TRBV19,CASSTWGGRGSYEQYF
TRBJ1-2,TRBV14,CASSHRVTDGYTF
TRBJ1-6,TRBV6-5,CASSRGYSYNSPLHF
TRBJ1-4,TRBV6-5,CASRGHRNEKLFF
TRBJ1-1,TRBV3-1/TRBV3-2,CASGGEAEAFF
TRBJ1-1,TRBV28,CASSVQGDTEAFF
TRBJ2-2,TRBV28,CASRSPSGYTGELFF
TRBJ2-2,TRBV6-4,CASISGTGDTGELFF
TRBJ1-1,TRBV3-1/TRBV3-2,CASSLHGGENTEAFF